Following are 11 T cell receptor beta chains from one sample sequenced in a study of OX40 agonist ivuxolimab in advanced cancers. Method: immunoSEQ multiplex PCR; TCRdb's copy keeps in-frame clones and lacks some. The sample includes tens of thousands of clones, more than 85% of them seen just once. The sequences come from CD4+ or CD8+ T cells sorted from blood, collected in a trial of the OX40 agonist ivuxolimab. These receptors originate from an adult with an advanced solid tumor such as melanoma, head and neck, liver or kidney cancer.

The J gene is TRBJ2-7, the V gene TRBV10-3, with D possibly matching TRBD2 (5 bases). The CDR3 totals 13 residues. CDR1 ENHRY and CDR2 SYGVKD come from the germline V gene. Trimming left V 5 bases short and J 3 bases short, with 11 bases between. As DNA, the CDR3 is TGTGCCATCAGTAGTGAACGGGGCTACGAGCAGTACTTC. This encodes CAISSERGYEQYF.

The CDR3 sequence: CSVDGTAYGYTF. DNA of the CDR3: TGCAGCGTAGACGGGACTGCTTATGGCTACACCTTC. The chain is built from TRBV29-1 and TRBJ1-2, with D perhaps matching TRBD1 (5 bases). Germline V gene lookup returns CDR1 SQVTM and CDR2 ANQGSEA. Trimming pared 6 bases from V and 5 bases from J, leaving 13 bases between. The CDR3 is 12 amino acids.

The chain joins TRBV30 to TRBJ1-3; 8 bases agree with TRBD1. The CDR3 contains 20 residues. Per germline, CDR1 GTSNPN and CDR2 SVGIG (reference sequence). V shed 2 bases and J 0 bases; nucleotides not matched to a gene: 18. The CDR3 DNA sequence: TGTGCCTGGAGTTGGGGTGTTTGGACTACAGGGGGTGTCTCTGGAAACACCATATATTTT. Protein product: CAWSWGVWTTGGVSGNTIYF.

This clone was counted a single time. The V call is TRBV10-3, the J call TRBJ1-5; D perhaps matches TRBD1 (6 bases). The germline CDR1 and CDR2 sequences are ENHRY and SYGVKD. V gave up 1 base and J gave up 6 bases, with 10 bases separating them. This CDR3 is built from 14 residues. The CDR3 DNA reads as TGTGCCATCAGTGAGTTAGGGGGGGCTCAGCCCCAGCATTTT. Amino acids: CAISELGGAQPQHF.

J is TRBJ1-1 and V is TRBV19, with 8 bases identical to TRBD1. The V and J ends lost 4 bases and 7 bases, in that order; junction bases with no gene match: 11. The CDR3 covers 15 residues. CDR1 is LNHDA and CDR2 is SQIVND in the germline V gene (reference sequence). The CDR3 sequence is CASSRTGTGVIEAFF. CDR3 nucleotides: TGTGCCAGTAGTAGAACCGGGACAGGCGTAATTGAAGCTTTCTTT.

The chain uses TRBV14 and TRBJ1-6; no reliable D call. The V end was cut by 4 bases, the J end by 9 bases, with 13 bases between. Germline V lookup: CDR1 SGHDN, CDR2 FVKESK. The CDR3 sequence is 14 residues long. CDR3 region: CASSRGLTVSPLHF. DNA for the CDR3: TGTGCCAGCAGCCGAGGACTGACGGTTTCACCCCTCCACTTT.

The CDR3 spells CATSDRDRAATRLPQHF. For the CDR3, the DNA is TGTGCCACCAGCGACCGGGACAGGGCCGCAACCAGGCTGCCCCAGCATTTT. This chain joins TRBV15 and TRBJ1-5; TRBD1 matches 9 bases. V was clipped by 5 bases and J by 9 bases; unmatched bases: 17. The CDR3 covers 17 residues. The V gene's germline CDR1 is LNHNV and CDR2 YYDKDF (reference sequence).

J is TRBJ2-5 and V is TRBV5-1, with D possibly matching TRBD2 (6 bases). The germline V gene encodes CDR1 SGHRS and CDR2 YFSETQ. The CDR3 runs to 12 residues. V was cut by 4 bases and J by 5 bases, with 9 bases left in between. CDR3: CASSRGGETQYF. In DNA form, the CDR3 reads TGCGCCAGCAGCAGGGGAGGTGAGACCCAGTACTTC. The full variable domain, its missing parts supplied by reference TRBV5-1 and TRBJ2-5, is KAGVTQTPRYLIKTRGQQVTLSCSPISGHRSVSWYQQTPGQGLQFLFEYFSETQRNKGNFPGRFSGRQFSNSRSEMNVSTLELGDSALYLCASSRGGETQYFGPGTRLLVL.

By sample share, this clone is medium-sized. The chain has TRBV29-1 and TRBJ1-1; D not certain. CDR3 length: 15 residues. V was trimmed by 2 bases and J by 0 bases, leaving 13 bases between them. Germline CDR1 and CDR2: SQVTM and ANQGSEA. The CDR3 nucleotides are TGCAGCGTTGAACGCGGCGGTCGGATGAACACTGAAGCTTTCTTT. As protein: CSVERGGRMNTEAFF. The full variable domain, in which reference TRBV29-1 and TRBJ1-1 provide the parts outside the CDR3, is SAVISQKPSRDICQRGTSLTIQCQVDSQVTMMFWYRQQPGQSLTLIATANQGSEATYESGFVIDKFPISRPNLTFSTLTVSNMSPEDSSIYLCSVERGGRMNTEAFFGQGTRLTVV.

The sample holds one count of this clone. The chain is built from TRBV5-4 and TRBJ2-1; 7 nucleotides align to TRBD2. The CDR3 has 16 residues. CDR1 is SGHNT and CDR2 is YYREEE in the germline V gene (reference sequence). Trimming took 0 bases from V and 1 from J; bases not matched to a gene: 4. The CDR3 protein is CASSLERGASYNEQFF. As DNA, the CDR3 is TGTGCCAGCAGCTTGGAGCGGGGCGCGTCCTACAATGAGCAGTTCTTC.

The chain uses TRBV5-1 and TRBJ2-2; 10 bases line up with TRBD1. J lost 5 bases, V lost 4 bases, and 8 bases had no gene match. Germline CDR1 reads SGHRS; CDR2 reads YFSETQ. The CDR3 consists of 16 residues. The CDR3 loop is CASSPRGTGDTGELFF. The CDR3 DNA is TGCGCCAGCAGCCCTCGCGGGACAGGGGATACCGGGGAGCTGTTTTTT.